These 22 T cell receptor beta chains originate from one sample sequenced in a study of shared clonotypes between healthy human individuals. The protocol was immunoSEQ multiplex PCR, while the TCRdb copy is restricted to in-frame clones and leaves out a portion. Here the sample spans some 2,500,000 clones, approximately 93% being singletons. The sample was naive CD4+ T cells from PBMCs. This sample's subset: CD45RA+ positively selected. All receptors derive from a young man in good health. Some clones in this sample may be carry-over from other donors' samples.

The CDR3 nucleotides read TGTGCCTGGAGACTAGCGGGAAAAGAGACCCAGTACTTC. Protein: CAWRLAGKETQYF. The chain uses TRBV30 and TRBJ2-5; 10 nucleotides agree with TRBD2. The V gene's germline CDR1 is GTSNPN and CDR2 SVGIG (reference sequence). The trim removed 3 bases at V and 3 bases at J, leaving 1 base unmatched. The CDR3 spans 13 residues.

This clone was counted only a few times. The sample holds other DNA sequences that translate to the same CDR3. V usage is TRBV29-1 and J usage is TRBJ2-7; D is undetermined. Germline V gives CDR1 SQVTM, CDR2 ANQGSEA. The V end lost 4 bases, the J end lost 0 bases, and 7 bases lay between the germline ends. The CDR3 length is 12 residues. Here the CDR3 reads CSVVGGSYEQYF. CDR3 sequence (DNA): TGCAGCGTTGTTGGTGGCTCCTACGAGCAGTACTTC.

This rearrangement joins TRBV5-8 to TRBJ2-3, with D uncertain. The V end was cut by 3 bases, the J end by 2 bases, with 7 bases between. CDR3 length: 13 amino acids. Germline CDR1 is SGHTS and CDR2 is YDEGEE. DNA of the CDR3: TGTGCCAGCAGCTCGAGATTCACAGATACGCAGTATTTT. Amino acid sequence: CASSSRFTDTQYF. The full variable domain, its missing parts supplied by reference TRBV5-8 and TRBJ2-3, is EAGVTQSPTHLIKTRGQQATLRCSPISGHTSVYWYQQALGLGLQFLLWYDEGEERNRGNFPPRFSGRQFPNYSSELNVNALELEDSALYLCASSSRFTDTQYFGPGTRLTVL.

This clone was picked up one time. The chain carries TRBV10-3 and TRBJ1-5; maybe TRBD1 (5 bases). CDR3 size: 14 residues. Trimming cost V 3 bases and J 2 bases, with 8 bases left between them. Germline assignment: CDR1 ENHRY and CDR2 SYGVKD. In DNA, the CDR3 is TGTGCCATCAGTGAACAGGTCGGCAATCAGCCCCAGCATTTT. Its translation: CAISEQVGNQPQHF.

To note about this clone: This specimen includes other DNA sequences encoding the same CDR3. The V call is TRBV28, the J call TRBJ1-1; D is unresolved. V dropped 2 bases and J dropped 0 bases, with 10 bases sitting between them. The CDR3 is 15 residues long. Looked up from germline, CDR1 is MDHEN and CDR2 is SYDVKM. CDR3 residues: CASSLLGGMNTEAFF. CDR3 nucleotides: TGTGCCAGCAGTTTACTGGGCGGGATGAACACTGAAGCTTTCTTT.

The table lists this clone with a count of one. The V call is TRBV2, the J call TRBJ1-5; D call uncertain. Deletions cut 4 bases from V and 7 bases from J, with 11 bases between. This CDR3 is 13 amino acids long. Looked up from germline, CDR1 is SNHLY and CDR2 is FYNNEI. CDR3 coding DNA: TGTGCCAGCAGTGCTGGGGTCCAGCAGCCCCAGCATTTT. The encoded protein is CASSAGVQQPQHF. The full variable domain, its missing parts supplied by reference TRBV2 and TRBJ1-5, is EPEVTQTPSHQVTQMGQEVILRCVPISNHLYFYWYRQILGQKVEFLVSFYNNEISEKSEIFDDQFSVERPDGSNFTLKIRSTKLEDSAMYFCASSAGVQQPQHFGDGTRLSIL.

V is TRBV7-8 and J is TRBJ2-1; weak D call: TRBD2 (7 bases). The germline V gene encodes CDR1 SGHVS and CDR2 FQNEAQ. The CDR3 length is 13 residues. V was clipped by 6 bases and J by 12 bases, with 18 bases between them. CDR3 nucleotides: TGTGCCAGCAGACCTACTGGCGGGGGCTGGCAGTTCTTC. Protein product: CASRPTGGGWQFF.

The rearrangement joins TRBV30 to TRBJ1-1; D gene ambiguous. V shed 4 bases and J shed 7 bases, with 13 bases lying between them. Germline assignment: CDR1 GTSNPN and CDR2 SVGIG (reference sequence). There are 12 residues in the CDR3. This CDR3 reads CAWNRGYGEAFF. The CDR3, as DNA: TGTGCCTGGAATCGCGGTTACGGTGAAGCTTTCTTT.

V usage is TRBV18 and J usage is TRBJ2-3; D might be TRBD1 or TRBD2, each matching 6 bases. CDR1 is KGHSH, CDR2 LQKENI, per germline. Trimming took off 5 bases at V and 5 bases at J, with 17 bases between the two ends. This CDR3 is built from 15 residues. CDR3 DNA: TGTGCCAGCTCAACCGCCTTAGGGGGGAGAGATACGCAGTATTTT. Translation gives CASSTALGGRDTQYF.

V usage is TRBV9 and J usage is TRBJ2-1; possibly TRBD1 for D (6 bases). The CDR3 spans 16 residues. CDR1 SGDLS and CDR2 YYNGEE come from the germline V gene. The V and J ends lost 3 bases and 4 bases respectively, with 17 bases between them. The CDR3: CASSATGNGVYNEQFF. CDR3 coding DNA: TGTGCCAGCAGCGCCACAGGGAATGGGGTATACAATGAGCAGTTCTTC.

The chain joins TRBV29-1 to TRBJ2-7; 7 nucleotides line up with TRBD1. From germline, CDR1 is SQVTM and CDR2 ANQGSEA. The junction had 6 bases not matched to a gene; V was cut back by 4 bases and J by 0 bases. This CDR3 spans 14 amino acids. CDR3 nucleotides: TGCAGCGTTGTAGGGGACAGACTCTCCTACGAGCAGTACTTC. Its translation: CSVVGDRLSYEQYF.

The chain is built from TRBV19 and TRBJ2-3; 9 positions match TRBD2. Germline lookup yields CDR1 LNHDA and CDR2 SQIVND (reference sequence). V gave up 4 bases and J gave up 7 bases; unmatched junction bases: 6. This CDR3 is 14 amino acids long. The CDR3 is CASSTSGIRHTQYF. The CDR3 bases are TGTGCCAGTAGTACTAGCGGGATCAGGCATACGCAGTATTTT.

The J gene is TRBJ2-3, the V gene TRBV7-9; D is possibly TRBD2 (6 bases). Trimming left V 5 bases short and J 0 bases short, with 18 bases between. CDR1 and CDR2 from the germline V gene are SEHNR and FQNEAQ (reference sequence). The CDR3 consists of 17 residues. Here the CDR3 reads CASSPNLASSSTDTQYF. The DNA for the CDR3 is TGTGCCAGCAGCCCGAATCTAGCGAGCTCTAGCACAGATACGCAGTATTTT.

Only a few counts were recorded for this clone. The chain carries TRBV28 and TRBJ1-1; 7 bases fit TRBD1. The V segment lost 6 bases and the J segment 6 bases; nucleotides outside the gene matches: 7. This CDR3 has 13 amino acids. The germline gives CDR1 MDHEN, CDR2 SYDVKM. Here the CDR3 reads CASSLDRAPEAFF. The DNA of the CDR3 is TGTGCCAGCAGCCTTGACAGGGCCCCTGAAGCTTTCTTT.

The chain joins TRBV18 to TRBJ1-5; 9 bases map to TRBD1. With V trimmed by 4 bases and J by 0 bases, 10 bases remained unmatched. This CDR3 region has 18 residues. Germline V lookup: CDR1 KGHSH, CDR2 LQKENI. This CDR3 reads CASSLGQGLMGSNQPQHF. As DNA, the CDR3 is TGTGCCAGCTCACTGGGACAGGGCCTAATGGGTAGCAATCAGCCCCAGCATTTT.

The chain employs TRBV6-5 and TRBJ2-5; a weak D match, TRBD2 (5 bases). V shed 6 bases and J shed 1 base, with 15 bases lying between them. Germline assignment: CDR1 MNHEY and CDR2 SVGAGI. The CDR3 contains 15 residues. The CDR3 DNA reads TGTGCCAGCAGCCCTTTTGAGGGATCCCAAGAGACCCAGTACTTC. It encodes CASSPFEGSQETQYF.

The rearrangement uses TRBV2 and TRBJ2-1, with D possibly TRBD2 on 5 matching bases. The CDR3 contains 11 residues. Germline V lookup: CDR1 SNHLY, CDR2 FYNNEI. The ends were cut back, 5 bases at V and 8 bases at J, with 7 bases in the middle. In nucleotides, the CDR3 is TGTGCCAGCAGTCCGAGGGATGAGCAGTTCTTC. It codes for CASSPRDEQFF.

A single count supports this clone. The chain couples TRBV7-9 to TRBJ2-1; TRBD2 matches at 12 bases. CDR1 is SEHNR, CDR2 FQNEAQ, per germline (reference sequence). CDR3 length equals 15 residues. The DNA for the CDR3 is TGTGCGGGAACGGGGGCTAGCGGGAGGGGAGATGAGCAGTTCTTC. Protein product: CAGTGASGRGDEQFF.

The chain uses TRBV9 and TRBJ1-4; 7 bases fit TRBD1. V was clipped by 3 bases and J by 8 bases; unmatched bases: 16. This CDR3 is built from 17 residues. Germline V gene sequence: CDR1 SGDLS, CDR2 YYNGEE. The DNA of the CDR3 is TGTGCCAGCAGCGCAAAAATAGAGACAGGGCGGGGGGAAAAACTGTTTTTT. It specifies CASSAKIETGRGEKLFF.

The CDR3, as DNA: TGCAGCGTTGTTACAGGGAGTATCCTCTCCTACAATGAGCAGTTCTTC. Translation gives CSVVTGSILSYNEQFF. The V and J genes are TRBV29-1 and TRBJ2-1, with D possibly matching TRBD1 (6 bases). This CDR3 contains 16 residues. V was cut by 4 bases and J by 0 bases, with 16 bases left in between. CDR1 is SQVTM and CDR2 is ANQGSEA in the germline V gene.

Details on this clone: Other nucleotide sequences in the sample specify the same CDR3. The chain joins TRBV7-2 to TRBJ2-3; D uncertain. Germline lookup yields CDR1 SGHTA and CDR2 FQGNSA. The V end lost 6 bases, the J end lost 0 bases, and 10 bases lay between the germline ends. The length of the CDR3 is 14 residues. CDR3 in amino acids: CASSLGLSTDTQYF. The DNA of the CDR3 is TGTGCCAGCAGTCTTGGCCTGAGCACAGATACGCAGTATTTT.

This clone was picked up one time. This sequence joins TRBV13 and TRBJ2-7, with 7 nucleotides matching TRBD1. The CDR3 extends over 14 amino acids. Germline lookup yields CDR1 PRHDT and CDR2 FYEKMQ (reference sequence). Trimming cost V 3 bases and J 3 bases; bases outside gene matches: 5. CDR3 amino acids: CASSFEGAHYEQYF. CDR3 nucleotides: TGTGCCAGCAGCTTCGAGGGGGCGCACTACGAGCAGTACTTC. Supplemented by reference TRBV13 and TRBJ2-7, the full variable domain reads AAGVIQSPRHLIKEKRETATLKCYPIPRHDTVYWYQQGPGQDPQFLISFYEKMQSDKGSIPDRFSAQQFSDYHSELNMSSLELGDSALYFCASSFEGAHYEQYFGPGTRLTVT.